These 23 T cell receptor beta chains share one sample of origin, sequenced in a study of blood T cells in healthy people across ages. Together with a sample-barcoded 5' primer, a J-beta primer mix was included in a second PCR lasting about 7 to 11 cycles. TCRdb processed the 5' RACE reads anew with MiXCR; each CDR3 protein has one entry. The sample has some 670,000 distinct CDR3 sequences, around 52% seen once. The sequenced sample consisted of blood. The receptors were gathered from a woman aged 80 or over in good health.

The chain recombines TRBV9 with TRBJ2-5; a weak D match, TRBD2 (5 bases). The CDR3 is 14 amino acids. Germline assignment: CDR1 SGDLS and CDR2 YYNGEE. V lost 3 bases and J lost 0, with 9 bases in between. This CDR3 is CASSAGLHQETQYF. The DNA of the CDR3 is TGTGCCAGCAGCGCCGGACTCCACCAAGAGACCCAGTACTTC.

The chain recombines TRBV28 with TRBJ2-7; D unresolved. There are 16 residues in the CDR3. V gave up 3 bases and J gave up 1 base, with 16 bases separating them. Germline V gene lookup returns CDR1 MDHEN and CDR2 SYDVKM. CDR3 residues: CASSFSQASGSYEQYF. CDR3 bases: TGTGCCAGCAGTTTCAGTCAGGCGTCTGGATCCTACGAGCAGTACTTC.

This clonotype showed up many times. The V gene is TRBV7-9, the J gene TRBJ2-1, with 7 nucleotides matching TRBD2. The CDR3 length is 16 residues. CDR1 and CDR2 (germline): SEHNR, FQNEAQ (reference sequence). After removal of 0 bases from V and 7 bases from J, the junction contained 9 bases not matched to a gene. CDR3 nucleotide sequence: TGTGCCAGCAGCTTAGCGCCTGTGCGGCGGGGGAATGAGCAGTTCTTC. Translated, it gives CASSLAPVRRGNEQFF. The full variable domain, rest sourced from reference TRBV7-9 and TRBJ2-1, is DTGVSQNPRHKITKRGQNVTFRCDPISEHNRLYWYRQTLGQGPEFLTYFQNEAQLEKSRLLSDRFSAERPKGSFSTLEIQRTEQGDSAMYLCASSLAPVRRGNEQFFGPGTRLTVL.

There are many counts of this clonotype. The gene calls are TRBV5-1 and TRBJ2-3; 7 bases fit TRBD1. There are 15 residues in the CDR3. Unmatched junction bases numbered 4, after V lost 3 bases and J lost 0 bases. In germline, CDR1 is SGHRS, CDR2 YFSETQ. CDR3 in DNA: TGCGCCAGCAGCTCAGGGACAGCTAGCACAGATACGCAGTATTTT. It encodes CASSSGTASTDTQYF.

J is TRBJ2-2 and V is TRBV7-9; D tentatively reads TRBD1 or TRBD2 (6 bases each). V was cut by 6 bases and J by 0 bases, with 14 bases left in between. CDR1 and CDR2 from the germline V gene are SEHNR and FQNEAQ (reference sequence). This CDR3 is built from 16 residues. The CDR3 sequence: CASRPLRGANTGELFF. The CDR3 DNA is TGTGCCAGCAGACCCCTAAGGGGGGCGAACACCGGGGAGCTGTTTTTT.

As for this clonotype: This sequence may be a read error, since a much larger clone differs from it by one base. The chain links TRBV20-1 to TRBJ1-5, with unresolved D. Germline assignment: CDR1 DFQATT and CDR2 SNEGSKA (reference sequence). The CDR3 length is 13 residues. CDR3 sequence (DNA): TGCAGTGCTAGGGAGGTGACCAATCAGCCCCGGCATTTT. Translated: CSAREVTNQPRHF.

A few counts support this clonotype. Possible read error: a much larger clone is one base away. J is TRBJ2-5 and V is TRBV7-9; D unclear. Germline assignment: CDR1 SEHNR and CDR2 FQNEAQ (reference sequence). The CDR3 totals 11 residues. With 6 bases removed from V and 11 bases from J, the gap between germline ends came to 13 bases. In nucleotides, the CDR3 is TGTGCCAGCAGGGGGATTGATGAGCAGTACTTC. Protein sequence: CASRGIDEQYF.

This clonotype was counted many times. V and J are TRBV2 and TRBJ2-7; weak D call: TRBD2 (5 bases). Per germline, CDR1 SNHLY and CDR2 FYNNEI. This CDR3 contains 13 residues. Trimming removed 1 base at V and 7 bases at J, with 11 bases between. CDR3 sequence (DNA): TGTGCCAGCAGTGAAGTTACCTGGGAGGAGCAGTACTTC. The encoded protein is CASSEVTWEEQYF.

The V call is TRBV7-2, the J call TRBJ2-7; D could derive from TRBD1 or TRBD2 (5 bases each). The end of the DNA aligns better with TRBJ2-5, so the J call may be wrong. Germline CDR1 is SGHTA and CDR2 is FQGNSA. This CDR3 is 15 amino acids long. CDR3 sequence: CASSLARGPQETQYF. For the CDR3, the DNA is TGTGCCAGCAGCTTAGCCCGGGGCCCACAGGAGACCCAGTACTTC.

In its sample, this clonotype was seen a few times. The J gene is TRBJ1-2, the V gene TRBV3-1; no clear D gene. Looked up from germline, CDR1 is LGHDT and CDR2 is YNNKEL (reference sequence). This CDR3 has 15 amino acids. The V end was cut by 4 bases, the J end by 0 bases, with 12 bases between. In DNA, the CDR3 is TGTGCCAGCAGCCCGGCCGGGCAGGCTAACTATGGCTACACCTTC. This codes for CASSPAGQANYGYTF.

The chain recombines TRBV4-2 with TRBJ2-5; maybe TRBD1 (6 bases). The CDR3 length is 14 residues. Trimming removed 4 bases at V and 11 bases at J, with 20 bases between. The V gene's germline CDR1 is LGHNA and CDR2 YNFKEQ. Here the CDR3 reads CASSPQTGYNEQYF. CDR3 sequence (DNA): TGTGCCAGCAGCCCCCAGACAGGATACAATGAGCAGTACTTC.

This clonotype showed up many times. This CDR3 is CASSQVMGQVQYF. CDR3 coding DNA: TGCGCCAGCAGCCAAGTGATGGGACAGGTTCAGTACTTC. The chain combines TRBV4-1 with TRBJ2-4; 8 bases fit TRBD1. Germline CDR1 MGHRA, CDR2 YSYEKL. The CDR3 has 13 residues. J gave up 11 bases and V 1 base, and 4 bases lay outside the gene matches.

This clonotype was counted only a few times. The genes are TRBV28 and TRBJ1-5, with no clear D. V was cut by 5 bases and J by 7 bases, with 12 bases left in between. CDR3 length equals 13 residues. The germline CDR1 and CDR2 sequences are MDHEN and SYDVKM. CDR3 bases: TGTGCCAGCAGTCCGCTGTTTGGGCAGCCCCAGCATTTT. Residues: CASSPLFGQPQHF.

This clonotype was seen repeatedly, ten times or more. The chain recombines TRBV5-1 with TRBJ2-1; 11 positions agree with TRBD2. With V trimmed by 1 base and J by 10 bases, 10 bases remained unmatched. The CDR3 contains 16 residues. Germline V lookup: CDR1 SGHRS, CDR2 YFSETQ. DNA of the CDR3: TGCGCCAGCAGCTTGTCTAGGCTAGCGGGAGGCACAGAGCAGTTCTTC. Translation gives CASSLSRLAGGTEQFF.

This CDR3 reads CASTAGLLFNEQFF. CDR3 in DNA: TGTGCCAGCACGGCGGGCCTTCTTTTCAATGAGCAGTTCTTC. This chain joins TRBV7-9 and TRBJ2-1; D may be TRBD2 (5 bases). Germline CDR1 reads SEHNR; CDR2 reads FQNEAQ (reference sequence). V lost 7 bases to trimming and J lost 6 bases, with 16 bases between them. This CDR3 spans 14 amino acids.

This clonotype was seen a few times. The rearrangement links TRBV12-3 or TRBV12-4 to TRBJ2-1; 11 nucleotides line up with TRBD1. The J segment lost 5 bases and the V segment lost 8 bases, leaving 5 bases of the junction unmatched. This CDR3 region has 14 residues. The CDR3 DNA follows: TGTGCCAGCCGCCCGGGACAGGGGGACAATGAGCAGTTCTTC. Translation gives CASRPGQGDNEQFF.

The V gene is TRBV7-2, the J gene TRBJ1-1; D is uncertain. Germline values: CDR1 SGHTA, CDR2 FQGNSA. The CDR3 loop spans 15 amino acids. Trimming left V 5 bases short and J 1 base short, with 14 bases between. The CDR3 coding sequence is TGTGCCAGCAGCCTATACCGGACGGGGAACACTGAAGCTTTCTTT. Its protein product is CASSLYRTGNTEAFF.

This clonotype came up a few times. The chain is built from TRBV7-2 and TRBJ1-5; D is uncertain. The CDR3 is 14 residues long. V was pared by 1 base and J by 7 bases, with 11 bases between. Per the germline V gene, CDR1 is SGHTA and CDR2 is FQGNSA. CDR3 loop: CASSLEGLGQPQHF. Written as DNA, the CDR3 is TGTGCCAGCAGCTTAGAGGGCCTGGGGCAGCCCCAGCATTTT.

This clonotype has a single count. The chain is built from TRBV7-9 and TRBJ1-1, with no clear D. The CDR3 consists of 14 residues. CDR1 and CDR2 from the germline V gene are SEHNR and FQNEAQ (reference sequence). The V and J ends lost 3 bases and 8 bases respectively, with 16 bases between them. CDR3 sequence reads: CASSLDLKVTEAFF. The DNA of the CDR3 is TGTGCCAGCAGCTTGGACCTTAAGGTCACCGAAGCTTTCTTT.

This clonotype was found many times. This chain connects TRBV10-3 to TRBJ1-5, with a possible D match to TRBD1 (5 bases). Trimming removed 10 bases at V and 2 bases at J, with 9 bases between. The germline gives CDR1 ENHRY, CDR2 SYGVKD. CDR3 length equals 12 residues. The CDR3 DNA follows: TGTGCCACCAGGGAAGGCAATCAGCCCCAGCATTTT. Its translation is CATREGNQPQHF.

This clonotype was detected many times. This sequence joins TRBV15 and TRBJ2-5, with a tentative D call TRBD2 (5 bases). This CDR3 has 15 amino acids. The V and J ends lost 0 bases and 4 bases respectively, with 12 bases between them. CDR1 is LNHNV, CDR2 YYDKDF, per germline (reference sequence). The CDR3 nucleotides read TGTGCCACCAGCAGAGATAGCCGAGGGTCAGAGACCCAGTACTTC. Protein sequence: CATSRDSRGSETQYF.

On this clonotype itself: Just one base apart from a much larger clone, this may be a read error. The chain employs TRBV3-1 and TRBJ1-4; TRBD1 is a possible D gene (5 bases). The CDR3 has 15 residues. Per germline, CDR1 LGHDT and CDR2 YNNKEL (reference sequence). The DNA for the CDR3 is TGTGCCAGCAGCCAACGGCGACAGACGAATGAAAAACCGTTTTTT. Its translation is CASSQRRQTNEKPFF.

The sample holds a few counts of this clonotype. The V call is TRBV5-1, the J call TRBJ2-3, with D possibly TRBD1 on 6 matching bases. The CDR3 runs to 16 residues. Germline V gives CDR1 SGHRS, CDR2 YFSETQ. The ends were cut back, 4 bases at V and 0 bases at J, with 15 bases in the middle. The CDR3 sequence: CASSPNPQGSTDTQYF. CDR3 bases: TGCGCCAGCAGCCCGAACCCACAGGGTAGCACAGATACGCAGTATTTT.